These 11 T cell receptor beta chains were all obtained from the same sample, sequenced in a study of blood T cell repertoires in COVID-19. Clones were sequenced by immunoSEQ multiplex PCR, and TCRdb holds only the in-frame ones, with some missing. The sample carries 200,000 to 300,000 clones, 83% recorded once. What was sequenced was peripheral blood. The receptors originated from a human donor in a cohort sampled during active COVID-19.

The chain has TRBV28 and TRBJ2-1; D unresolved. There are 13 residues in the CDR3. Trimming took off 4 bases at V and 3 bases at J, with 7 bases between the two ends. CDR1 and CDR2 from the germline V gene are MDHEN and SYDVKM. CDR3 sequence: CASSSRSYNEQFF. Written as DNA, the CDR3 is TGTGCCAGCAGTTCCCGTAGCTACAATGAGCAGTTCTTC.

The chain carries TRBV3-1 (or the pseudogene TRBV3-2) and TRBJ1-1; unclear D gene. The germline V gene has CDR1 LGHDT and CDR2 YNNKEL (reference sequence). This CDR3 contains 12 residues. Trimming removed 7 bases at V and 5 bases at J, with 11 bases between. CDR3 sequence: CASTAAGTEAFF. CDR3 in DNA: TGTGCCAGCACCGCAGCCGGGACTGAAGCTTTCTTT.

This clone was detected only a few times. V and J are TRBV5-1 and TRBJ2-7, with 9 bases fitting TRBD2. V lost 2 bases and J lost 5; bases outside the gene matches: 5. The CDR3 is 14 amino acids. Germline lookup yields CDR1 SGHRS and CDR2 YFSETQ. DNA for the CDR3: TGCGCCAGCAGCTTTAGCGGGAGCCTAGACGAGCAGTACTTC. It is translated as CASSFSGSLDEQYF.

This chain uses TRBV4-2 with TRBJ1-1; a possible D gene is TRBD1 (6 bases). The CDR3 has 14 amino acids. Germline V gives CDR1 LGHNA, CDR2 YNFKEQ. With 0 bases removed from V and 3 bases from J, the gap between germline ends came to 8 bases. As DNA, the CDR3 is TGTGCCAGCAGCCAAGATACAGGGTACACTGAAGCTTTCTTT. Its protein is CASSQDTGYTEAFF.

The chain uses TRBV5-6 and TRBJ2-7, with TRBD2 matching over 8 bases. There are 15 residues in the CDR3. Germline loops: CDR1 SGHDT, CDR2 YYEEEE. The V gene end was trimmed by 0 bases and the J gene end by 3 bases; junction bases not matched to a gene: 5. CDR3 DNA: TGTGCCAGCAGCTTGGTCGCGACTAGCGACTACGAGCAGTACTTC. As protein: CASSLVATSDYEQYF.

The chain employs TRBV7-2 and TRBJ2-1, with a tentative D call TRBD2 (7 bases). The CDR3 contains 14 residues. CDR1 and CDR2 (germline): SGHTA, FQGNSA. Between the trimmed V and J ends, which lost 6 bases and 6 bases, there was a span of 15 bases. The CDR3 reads CASSGEGGFNEQFF. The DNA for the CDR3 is TGTGCCAGCAGTGGGGAGGGGGGTTTCAATGAGCAGTTCTTC.

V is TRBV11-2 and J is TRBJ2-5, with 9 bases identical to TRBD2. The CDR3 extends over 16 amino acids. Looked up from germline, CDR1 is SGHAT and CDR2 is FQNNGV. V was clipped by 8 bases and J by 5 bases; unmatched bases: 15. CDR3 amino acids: CASGKIRGGAGETQYF. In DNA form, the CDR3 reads TGTGCCAGCGGAAAAATTCGCGGGGGGGCAGGGGAGACCCAGTACTTC.

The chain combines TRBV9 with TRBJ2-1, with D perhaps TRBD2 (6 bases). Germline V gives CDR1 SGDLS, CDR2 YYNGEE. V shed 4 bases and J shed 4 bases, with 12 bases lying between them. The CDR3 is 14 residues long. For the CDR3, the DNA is TGTGCCAGCAGCTTCCTCCGGGGGTACAATGAGCAGTTCTTC. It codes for CASSFLRGYNEQFF.

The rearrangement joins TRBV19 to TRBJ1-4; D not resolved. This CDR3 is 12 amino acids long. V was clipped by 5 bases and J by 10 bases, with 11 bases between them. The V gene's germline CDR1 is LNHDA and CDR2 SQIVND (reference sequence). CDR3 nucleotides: TGTGCCAGTAGTTCTGGACGGGGAAAACTGTTTTTT. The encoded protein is CASSSGRGKLFF.

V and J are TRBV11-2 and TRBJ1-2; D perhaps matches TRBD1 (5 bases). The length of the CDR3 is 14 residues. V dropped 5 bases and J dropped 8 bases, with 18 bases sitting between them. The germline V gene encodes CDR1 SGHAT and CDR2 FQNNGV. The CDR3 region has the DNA TGTGCCAGCAGCCCCCACCAAGGGGCAAGCGGCTACACCTTC. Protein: CASSPHQGASGYTF.

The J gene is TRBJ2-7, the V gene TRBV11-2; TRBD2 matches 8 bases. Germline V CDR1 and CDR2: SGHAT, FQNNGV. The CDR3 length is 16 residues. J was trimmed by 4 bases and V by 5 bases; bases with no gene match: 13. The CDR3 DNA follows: TGTGCCAGCAGCCCCGGCAGCGGGGGCCCTCAATACGAGCAGTACTTC. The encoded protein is CASSPGSGGPQYEQYF.